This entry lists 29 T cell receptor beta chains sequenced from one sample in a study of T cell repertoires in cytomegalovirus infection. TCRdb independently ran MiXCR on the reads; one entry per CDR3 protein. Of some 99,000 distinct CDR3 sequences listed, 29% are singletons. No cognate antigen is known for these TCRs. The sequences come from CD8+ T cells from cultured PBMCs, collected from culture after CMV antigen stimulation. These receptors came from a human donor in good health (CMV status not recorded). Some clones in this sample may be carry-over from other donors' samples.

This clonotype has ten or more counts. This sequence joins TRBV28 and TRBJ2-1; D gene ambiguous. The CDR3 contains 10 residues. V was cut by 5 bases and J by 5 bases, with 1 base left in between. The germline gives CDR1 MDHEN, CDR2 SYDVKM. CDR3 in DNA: TGTGCCAGCAGTGACAATGAGCAGTTCTTC. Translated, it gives CASSDNEQFF.

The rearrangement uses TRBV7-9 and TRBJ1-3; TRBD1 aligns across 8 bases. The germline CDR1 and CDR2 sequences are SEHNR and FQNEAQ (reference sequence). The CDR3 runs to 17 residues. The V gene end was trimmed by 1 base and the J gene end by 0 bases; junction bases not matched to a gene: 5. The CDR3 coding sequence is TGTGCCAGCAGCTTAGGAGGACAGGGCGCCTCTGGAAACACCATATATTTT. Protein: CASSLGGQGASGNTIYF.

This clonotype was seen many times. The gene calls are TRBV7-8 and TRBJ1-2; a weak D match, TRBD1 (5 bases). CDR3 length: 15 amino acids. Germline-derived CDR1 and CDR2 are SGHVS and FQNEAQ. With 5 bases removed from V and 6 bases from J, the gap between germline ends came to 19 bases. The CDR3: CASSPTATVIHGYTF. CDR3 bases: TGTGCCAGCAGCCCAACCGCGACAGTAATCCATGGCTACACCTTC.

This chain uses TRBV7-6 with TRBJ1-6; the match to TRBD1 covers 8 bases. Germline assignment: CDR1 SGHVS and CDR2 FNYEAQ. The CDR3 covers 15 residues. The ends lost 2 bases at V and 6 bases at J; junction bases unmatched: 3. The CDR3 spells CASSLSQGANSPLHF. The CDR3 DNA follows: TGTGCCAGCAGCTTAAGCCAGGGGGCTAATTCACCCCTCCACTTT.

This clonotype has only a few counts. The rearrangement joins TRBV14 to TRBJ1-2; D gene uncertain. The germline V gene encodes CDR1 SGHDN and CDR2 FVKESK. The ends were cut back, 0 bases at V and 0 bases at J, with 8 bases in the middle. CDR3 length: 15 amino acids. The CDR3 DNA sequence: TGTGCCAGCAGCCAAGATGGGGTTCCTAACTATGGCTACACCTTC. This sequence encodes CASSQDGVPNYGYTF. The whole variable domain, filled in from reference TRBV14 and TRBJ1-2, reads EAGVTQFPSHSVIEKGQTVTLRCDPISGHDNLYWYRRVMGKEIKFLLHFVKESKQDESGMPNNRFLAERTGGTYSTLKVQPAELEDSGVYFCASSQDGVPNYGYTFGSGTRLTVV.

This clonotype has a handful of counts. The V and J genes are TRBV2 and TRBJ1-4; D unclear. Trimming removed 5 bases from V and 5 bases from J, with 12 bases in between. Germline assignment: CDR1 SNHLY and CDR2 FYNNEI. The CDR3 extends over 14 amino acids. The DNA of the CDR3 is TGTGCCAGCAGTCGATGGGGATCGAATGAAAAACTGTTTTTT. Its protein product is CASSRWGSNEKLFF.

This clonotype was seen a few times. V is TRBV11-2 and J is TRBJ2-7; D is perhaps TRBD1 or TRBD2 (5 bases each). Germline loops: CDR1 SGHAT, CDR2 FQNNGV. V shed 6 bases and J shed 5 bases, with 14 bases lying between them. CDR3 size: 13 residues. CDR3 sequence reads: CASSPVGAHEQYF. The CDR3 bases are TGTGCCAGCAGTCCCGTCGGGGCCCACGAGCAGTACTTC.

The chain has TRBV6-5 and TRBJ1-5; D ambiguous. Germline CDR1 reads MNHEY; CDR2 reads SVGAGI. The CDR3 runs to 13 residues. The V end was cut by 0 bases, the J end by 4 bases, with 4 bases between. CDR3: CASSYSSNQPQHF. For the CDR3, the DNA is TGTGCCAGCAGTTACTCCTCTAATCAGCCCCAGCATTTT.

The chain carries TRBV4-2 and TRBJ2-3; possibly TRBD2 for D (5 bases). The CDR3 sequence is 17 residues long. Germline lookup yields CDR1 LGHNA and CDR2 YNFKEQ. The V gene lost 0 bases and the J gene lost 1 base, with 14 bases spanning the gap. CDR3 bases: TGTGCCAGCAGCCAAGAGGGGAGACTATCGGGCACAGATACGCAGTATTTT. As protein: CASSQEGRLSGTDTQYF.

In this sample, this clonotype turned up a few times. DNA of the CDR3: TGTGCCAGTGGAGACACACCCGCACCCTACACCTTC. Protein sequence: CASGDTPAPYTF. The V gene is TRBV27, the J gene TRBJ1-2; D is undetermined. This CDR3 is built from 12 residues. V shed 9 bases and J shed 10 bases, with 18 bases lying between them. The germline gives CDR1 MNHEY, CDR2 SMNVEV (reference sequence).

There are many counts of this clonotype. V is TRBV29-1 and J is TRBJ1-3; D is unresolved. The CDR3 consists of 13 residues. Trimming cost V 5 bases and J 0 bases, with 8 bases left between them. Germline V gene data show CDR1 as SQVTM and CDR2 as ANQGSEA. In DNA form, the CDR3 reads TGCAGCGTTTACGATCTCTCTGGAAACACCATATATTTT. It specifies CSVYDLSGNTIYF.

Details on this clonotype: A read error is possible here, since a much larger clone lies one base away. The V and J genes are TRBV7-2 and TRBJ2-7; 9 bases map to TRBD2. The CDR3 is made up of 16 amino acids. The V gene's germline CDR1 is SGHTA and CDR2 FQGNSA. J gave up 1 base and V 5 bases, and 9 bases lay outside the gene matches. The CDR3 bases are TGTGCCAGCAGCCCTTCCGGGACTAGCCCATCCTACGAGCAGTACTTC. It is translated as CASSPSGTSPSYEQYF.

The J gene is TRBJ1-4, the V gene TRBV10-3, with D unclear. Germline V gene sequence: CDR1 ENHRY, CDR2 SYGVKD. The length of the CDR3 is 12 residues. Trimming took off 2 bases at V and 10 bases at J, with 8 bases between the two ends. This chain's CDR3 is CAISEEGSKLFF. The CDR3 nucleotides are TGTGCCATCAGTGAGGAGGGTTCAAAACTGTTTTTT.

CDR3 loop: CASSLEPASPSYEQYF. In DNA, the CDR3 is TGTGCCAGCAGTTTAGAACCGGCGTCGCCCTCCTACGAGCAGTACTTC. V usage is TRBV28 and J usage is TRBJ2-7; D is undetermined. This CDR3 has 16 residues. Germline CDR1 MDHEN, CDR2 SYDVKM. V gave up 2 bases and J gave up 0 bases, with 14 bases separating them.

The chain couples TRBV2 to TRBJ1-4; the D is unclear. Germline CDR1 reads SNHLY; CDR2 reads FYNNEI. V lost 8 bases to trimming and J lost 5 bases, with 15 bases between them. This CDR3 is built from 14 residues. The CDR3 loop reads CASEDQGANEKLFF. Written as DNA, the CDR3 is TGTGCCAGCGAGGATCAAGGAGCCAATGAAAAACTGTTTTTT.

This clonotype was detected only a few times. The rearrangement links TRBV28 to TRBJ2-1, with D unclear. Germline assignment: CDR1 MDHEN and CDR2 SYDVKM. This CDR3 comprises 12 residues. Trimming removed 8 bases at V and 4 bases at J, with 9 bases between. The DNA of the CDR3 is TGTGCCAGCCGGATGAGATACAATGAGCAGTTCTTC. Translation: CASRMRYNEQFF.

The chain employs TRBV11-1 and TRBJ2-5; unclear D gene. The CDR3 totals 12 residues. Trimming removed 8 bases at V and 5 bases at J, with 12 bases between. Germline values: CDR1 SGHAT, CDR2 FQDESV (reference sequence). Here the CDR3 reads CASGYFLETQYF. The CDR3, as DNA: TGTGCCAGCGGATATTTTCTGGAGACCCAGTACTTC.

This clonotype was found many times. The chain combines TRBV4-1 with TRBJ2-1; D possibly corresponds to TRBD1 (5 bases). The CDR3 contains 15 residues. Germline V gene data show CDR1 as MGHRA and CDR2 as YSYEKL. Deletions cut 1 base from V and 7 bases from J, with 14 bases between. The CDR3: CASSQVFQGVNEQFF. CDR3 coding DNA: TGCGCCAGCAGCCAAGTCTTCCAAGGGGTGAATGAGCAGTTCTTC.

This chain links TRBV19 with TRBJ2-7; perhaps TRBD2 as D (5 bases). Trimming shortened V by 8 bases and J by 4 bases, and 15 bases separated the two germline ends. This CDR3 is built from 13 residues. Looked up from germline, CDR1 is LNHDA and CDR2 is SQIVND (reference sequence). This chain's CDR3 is CASSASDSYEQYF. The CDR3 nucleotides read TGTGCCAGTTCTGCTTCGGACTCATACGAGCAGTACTTC.

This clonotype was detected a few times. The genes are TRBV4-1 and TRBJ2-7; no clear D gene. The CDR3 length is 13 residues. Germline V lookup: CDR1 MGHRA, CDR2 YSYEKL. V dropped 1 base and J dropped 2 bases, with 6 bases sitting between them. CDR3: CASSQGAPYEQYF. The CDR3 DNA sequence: TGCGCCAGCAGCCAAGGCGCCCCCTACGAGCAGTACTTC.

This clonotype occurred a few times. In DNA form, the CDR3 reads TGTGCCAGCAGTTTTGGGGCAGGGAGCACAGATACGCAGTATTTT. Protein: CASSFGAGSTDTQYF. V and J are TRBV12-3 or TRBV12-4 and TRBJ2-3, with D perhaps TRBD1 (5 bases). The germline V and J ends were trimmed by 3 bases and 0 bases, with 10 bases remaining between them. The CDR3 covers 15 residues.

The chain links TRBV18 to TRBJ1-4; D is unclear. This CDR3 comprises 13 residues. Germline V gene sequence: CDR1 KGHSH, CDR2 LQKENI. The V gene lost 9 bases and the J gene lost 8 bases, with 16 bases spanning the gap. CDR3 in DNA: TGTGCCAGTACCGAAAGGCAGGTGGAAAAACTGTTTTTT. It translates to CASTERQVEKLFF.

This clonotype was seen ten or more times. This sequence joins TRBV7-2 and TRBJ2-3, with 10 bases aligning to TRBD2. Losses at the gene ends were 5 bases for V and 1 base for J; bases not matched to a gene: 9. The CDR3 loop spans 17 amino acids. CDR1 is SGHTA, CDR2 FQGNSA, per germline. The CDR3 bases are TGTGCCAGCAGCCAAAGAACTAGCGGGGTTCGCACAGATACGCAGTATTTT. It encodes CASSQRTSGVRTDTQYF.

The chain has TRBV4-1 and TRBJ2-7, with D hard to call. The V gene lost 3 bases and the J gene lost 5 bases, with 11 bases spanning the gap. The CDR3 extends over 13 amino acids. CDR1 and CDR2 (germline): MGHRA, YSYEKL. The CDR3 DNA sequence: TGCGCCAGCAGCCAGGTTACCTACGACGAGCAGTACTTC. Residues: CASSQVTYDEQYF.

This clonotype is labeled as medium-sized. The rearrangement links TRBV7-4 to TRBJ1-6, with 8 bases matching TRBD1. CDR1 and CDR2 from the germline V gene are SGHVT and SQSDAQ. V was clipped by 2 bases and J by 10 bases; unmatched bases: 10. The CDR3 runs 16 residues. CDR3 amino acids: CASSLSGQGSKSPLHF. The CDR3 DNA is TGTGCCAGCAGCTTATCAGGACAGGGTTCAAAGTCACCCCTCCACTTT.

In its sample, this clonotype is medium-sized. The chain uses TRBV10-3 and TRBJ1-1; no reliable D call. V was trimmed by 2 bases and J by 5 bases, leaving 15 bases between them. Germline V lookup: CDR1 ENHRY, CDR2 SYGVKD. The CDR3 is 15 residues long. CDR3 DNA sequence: TGTGCCATCAGTGAGGCTTTCCAGGTTGTGACTGAAGCTTTCTTT. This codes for CAISEAFQVVTEAFF.

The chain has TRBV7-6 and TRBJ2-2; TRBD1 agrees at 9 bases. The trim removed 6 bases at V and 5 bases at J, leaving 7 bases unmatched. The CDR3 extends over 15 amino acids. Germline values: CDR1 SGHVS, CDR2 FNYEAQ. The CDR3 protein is CASSPGTGYTGELFF. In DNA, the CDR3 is TGTGCCAGCAGTCCCGGGACAGGGTATACCGGGGAGCTGTTTTTT.

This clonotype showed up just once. The CDR3 here is CASSLQGGYTF. The CDR3 DNA reads TGTGCCAGCAGCTTACAGGGTGGCTACACCTTC. The chain couples TRBV7-8 to TRBJ1-2; D is possibly TRBD1 (5 bases). The CDR3 is 11 residues long. V was clipped by 2 bases and J by 7 bases, with 5 bases between them. Germline assignment: CDR1 SGHVS and CDR2 FQNEAQ.

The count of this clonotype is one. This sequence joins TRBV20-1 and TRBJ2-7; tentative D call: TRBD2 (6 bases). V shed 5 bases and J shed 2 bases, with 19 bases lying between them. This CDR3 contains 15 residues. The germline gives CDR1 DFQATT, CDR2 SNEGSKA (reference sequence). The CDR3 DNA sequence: TGCAGTGCTCCACTTGTCGGGGGTGCTCCCTACGAGCAGTACTTC. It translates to CSAPLVGGAPYEQYF.